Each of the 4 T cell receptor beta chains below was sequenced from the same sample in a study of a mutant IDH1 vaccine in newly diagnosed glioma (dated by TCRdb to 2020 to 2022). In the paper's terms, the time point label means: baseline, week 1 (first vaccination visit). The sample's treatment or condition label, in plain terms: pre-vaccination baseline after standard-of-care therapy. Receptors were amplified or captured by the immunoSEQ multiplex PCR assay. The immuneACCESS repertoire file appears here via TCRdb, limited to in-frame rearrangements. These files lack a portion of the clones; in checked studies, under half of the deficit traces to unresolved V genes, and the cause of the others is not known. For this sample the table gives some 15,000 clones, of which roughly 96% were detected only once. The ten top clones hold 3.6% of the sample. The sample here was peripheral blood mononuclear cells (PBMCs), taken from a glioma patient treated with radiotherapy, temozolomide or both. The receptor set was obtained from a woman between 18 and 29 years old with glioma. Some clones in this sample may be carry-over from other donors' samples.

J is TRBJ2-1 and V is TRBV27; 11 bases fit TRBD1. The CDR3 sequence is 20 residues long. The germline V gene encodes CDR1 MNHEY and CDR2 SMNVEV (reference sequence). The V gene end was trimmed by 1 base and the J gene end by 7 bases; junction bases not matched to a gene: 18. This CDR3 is CASSLYRGGPRDRGLNEQFF. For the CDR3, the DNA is TGTGCCAGCAGTTTATACAGGGGCGGGCCGCGGGACAGGGGGTTGAATGAGCAGTTCTTC.

The CDR3 loop reads CAWSIYNEQFF. The DNA for the CDR3 is TGTGCCTGGAGTATTTACAATGAGCAGTTCTTC. This chain links TRBV30 with TRBJ2-1; D ambiguous. The V end was cut by 2 bases, the J end by 4 bases, with 3 bases between. CDR1 is GTSNPN and CDR2 is SVGIG in the germline V gene (reference sequence). This CDR3 is built from 11 residues.

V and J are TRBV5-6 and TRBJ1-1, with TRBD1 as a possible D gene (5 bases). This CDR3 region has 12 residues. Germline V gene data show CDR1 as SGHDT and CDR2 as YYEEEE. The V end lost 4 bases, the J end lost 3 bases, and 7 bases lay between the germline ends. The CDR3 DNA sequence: TGTGCCAGCAGCGAAGGGGACACTGAAGCTTTCTTT. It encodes CASSEGDTEAFF.

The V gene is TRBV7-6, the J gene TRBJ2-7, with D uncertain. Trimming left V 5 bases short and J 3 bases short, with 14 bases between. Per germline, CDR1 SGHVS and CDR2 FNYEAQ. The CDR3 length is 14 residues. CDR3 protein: CASSTGPKDYEQYF. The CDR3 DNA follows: TGTGCCAGCAGCACCGGACCGAAAGACTACGAGCAGTACTTC.